This passage covers 11 T cell receptor beta chains from one sample sequenced in a study of blood T cell repertoires in COVID-19. Using immunoSEQ multiplex PCR, the repertoire was profiled, and TCRdb retains in-frame clones only, with some absent. The sample holds over 50,000 clones; around four fifths are singletons and the top ten take approximately 2.6%. Sequenced material: peripheral blood. The receptor source for this set is a man aged 45-65 years with acute or convalescent COVID-19.

The chain employs TRBV3-1 (or the pseudogene TRBV3-2) and TRBJ2-2; D possibly corresponds to TRBD2 (6 bases). V was cut by 5 bases and J by 0 bases, with 10 bases left in between. Germline V gene sequence: CDR1 LGHDT, CDR2 YNNKEL (reference sequence). The CDR3 runs 15 residues. The CDR3 sequence is CASSLGLANTGELFF. The CDR3 DNA follows: TGTGCCAGCAGCTTGGGACTGGCGAACACCGGGGAGCTGTTTTTT.

This clone was detected only a few times. The chain joins TRBV18 to TRBJ1-2; D is uncertain. CDR3 length: 14 amino acids. Trimming removed 1 base at V and 5 bases at J, with 11 bases between. Per the germline V gene, CDR1 is KGHSH and CDR2 is LQKENI. The CDR3 nucleotides read TGTGCCAGCTCACCACAGGGAAGAGGGTATGGCTACACCTTC. The encoded protein is CASSPQGRGYGYTF.

V is TRBV6-6 and J is TRBJ1-2, with D maybe TRBD1 (5 bases). Trimming took 5 bases from V and 3 from J, leaving 28 bases between them. The CDR3 has 19 residues. Germline V gene data show CDR1 as MNHNY and CDR2 as SVGAGI (reference sequence). DNA for the CDR3: TGTGCCAGCAGTCGTAAAATCGACAGATTGAATCTCCTTTACTATGGCTACACCTTC. Translating it yields CASSRKIDRLNLLYYGYTF.

The genes are TRBV6-2 or TRBV6-3 and TRBJ2-1; 8 bases line up with TRBD2. V shed 0 bases and J 2 bases; nucleotides not matched to a gene: 6. The CDR3 length is 17 residues. CDR1 MNHEY and CDR2 SVGEGT come from the germline V gene. The CDR3: CASSYSTTSETYNEQFF. For the CDR3, the DNA is TGTGCCAGCAGTTACTCGACGACTAGCGAAACCTACAATGAGCAGTTCTTC.

V and J are TRBV29-1 and TRBJ1-2, with TRBD1 as a possible D gene (5 bases). This CDR3 has 14 amino acids. Germline CDR1 reads SQVTM; CDR2 reads ANQGSEA. Trimming cost V 0 bases and J 4 bases, with 12 bases left between them. The CDR3 DNA reads as TGCAGCGTTGAAGATCAACAGGACCCCTATGGCTACACCTTC. The encoded protein is CSVEDQQDPYGYTF.

This clone was detected only once. The rearrangement joins TRBV6-5 to TRBJ1-6, with no clear D. The CDR3 consists of 12 residues. Germline CDR1 reads MNHEY; CDR2 reads SVGAGI. Trimming shortened V by 6 bases and J by 7 bases, and 7 bases separated the two germline ends. CDR3 in DNA: TGTGCCAGCAGGAGAGGAAATTCACCCCTCCACTTT. Translating gives CASRRGNSPLHF.

V and J are TRBV19 and TRBJ1-5, with 7 bases identical to TRBD1. CDR3 length: 15 amino acids. Germline-derived CDR1 and CDR2 are LNHDA and SQIVND (reference sequence). V gave up 7 bases and J gave up 2 bases; unmatched junction bases: 8. The CDR3 loop reads CASNPDRWGNQPQHF. In nucleotides, the CDR3 is TGTGCCAGTAACCCGGACAGGTGGGGCAATCAGCCCCAGCATTTT. Full variable domain (outside the CDR3, taken from reference TRBV19 and TRBJ1-5): DGGITQSPKYLFRKEGQNVTLSCEQNLNHDAMYWYRQDPGQGLRLIYYSQIVNDFQKGDIAEGYSVSREKKESFPLTVTSAQKNPTAFYLCASNPDRWGNQPQHFGDGTRLSIL.

The gene calls are TRBV5-4 and TRBJ1-6; D unresolved. Germline loops: CDR1 SGHNT, CDR2 YYREEE (reference sequence). V lost 6 bases to trimming and J lost 0 bases, with 10 bases between them. The CDR3 is 15 amino acids. The CDR3 loop reads CASTKQSSYNSPLHF. For the CDR3, the DNA is TGTGCCAGCACCAAACAGAGCTCCTATAATTCACCCCTCCACTTT.

The CDR3 sequence is CASSQDGGGTYNSPLHF. The CDR3, as DNA: TGCGCCAGCAGCCAAGATGGTGGGGGGACCTATAATTCACCCCTCCACTTT. The chain recombines TRBV4-1 with TRBJ1-6, with D maybe TRBD1 (5 bases). The CDR3 consists of 17 residues. V was pared by 0 bases and J by 2 bases, with 11 bases between. The germline V gene has CDR1 MGHRA and CDR2 YSYEKL.

V gene TRBV29-1 combines with J gene TRBJ2-1, with D perhaps TRBD2 (6 bases). Germline CDR1 SQVTM, CDR2 ANQGSEA. V was cut by 1 base and J by 12 bases, with 16 bases left in between. The CDR3 totals 13 residues. CDR3 coding DNA: TGCAGCGTTGAAGTTCGAGCGGGTGCTTCGCAGTTCTTC. Translating gives CSVEVRAGASQFF.

The chain couples TRBV19 to TRBJ2-2, with a weak D call TRBD2 (5 bases). Deletions cut 1 base from V and 5 bases from J, with 5 bases between. Per the germline V gene, CDR1 is LNHDA and CDR2 is SQIVND (reference sequence). The CDR3 consists of 13 residues. CDR3 nucleotide sequence: TGTGCCAGTAGTATAGGCGGGACCGGGGAGCTGTTTTTT. Translated: CASSIGGTGELFF.